This TCR beta chain was identified in a study of control samples from healthy donors and cancer patients. The germline V gene has CDR1 MNHEY and CDR2 SMNVEV (reference sequence). V dropped 8 bases and J dropped 0 bases, with 11 bases sitting between them. The CDR3 is made up of 15 amino acids. Sequencing was performed with immunoSEQ multiplex PCR; in TCRdb, only in-frame clones are kept and a portion is missing. This table holds roughly 84,000 clones, over 75% found once. The clonotype originates from a man aged 45 to 65 in good health. This sequence joins TRBV27 and TRBJ2-6; D remains unclear. Sequencing was performed on blood. CDR3 region: CASPRPISGANVLTF. CDR3 bases: TGTGCCAGCCCCCGACCGATCTCTGGGGCCAACGTCCTGACTTTC.